The text below deals with one TCR beta chain. In this CDR3 the conserved last residue, phenylalanine or tryptophan, is missing, so a read error is likely. The data belong to a study of tumor-infiltrating lymphocytes in primary liver carcinoma. Study-wide background: Tumors were staged T1-T3 N0M0 and measured about 4.2 to 10 cm across.

The tissue used was unsorted bulk material of about 19-34 mg. RNA and DNA were co-extracted from it with the AllPrep DNA/RNA mini kit. Primary liver carcinoma, confirmed by histopathology, was surgically resected. Germline CDR1 is SGHRS and CDR2 is YFSETQ. Between the trimmed V and J ends, which lost 4 bases and 0 bases, there was a span of 14 bases. CDR3 length equals 15 residues. TCR beta cDNA was reverse-transcribed from around 0.55 ug of total RNA. The reaction used a constant-region primer and ProtoScript II reverse transcriptase. TCR beta libraries came from three nested multiplex PCR rounds using slightly modified ARM-PCR. A C-beta reverse primer was combined with TRBV1-TRBV30 forward primers in the first two PCR rounds, and each round had 10 cycles. TCRdb reprocessed the multiplex PCR reads via MiXCR and lists one record per CDR3 protein. The data show about 120,000 distinct CDR3 sequences, roughly 75% seen once.

The material sequenced was tumor-adjacent normal liver tissue. The clonotype originates from a woman aged 60-70 years with primary liver carcinoma and hepatitis B virus infection. The rearrangement uses TRBV5-1 and TRBJ2-7; a weak D match, TRBD2 (5 bases). CDR3 in DNA: TGCGCCAGCAGCCCGGCCGTAGCGTACTCCTACGAGCAGTACCTC. Residues: CASSPAVAYSYEQYL.